These 15 T cell receptor beta chains were all obtained from the same sample, sequenced in a study of beta chain features in type 1 diabetes. General observations from the study: Shortening that was moderate but significant affected the TCRB CDR3s of Type 1 diabetes patients in all four CD4+ subsets.

Expressed TCRB transcripts got sequenced, as all isolated RNA was reverse transcribed. The repertoire was sequenced with immunoSEQ multiplex PCR; TCRdb's copy has only in-frame clones and lacks some. Here the sample spans around 280,000 clones, around 16% being singletons. Their antigen targets remain unknown. Material for sequencing was naive CD4+ T cells from blood. The receptors come from a man between 18 and 35 years old with type 1 diabetes.

This clone has only a few counts. V and J are TRBV27 and TRBJ2-7; 7 bases fit TRBD2. The germline CDR1 and CDR2 sequences are MNHEY and SMNVEV (reference sequence). The CDR3 has 14 amino acids. Trimming took 4 bases from V and 3 from J; bases not matched to a gene: 6. The CDR3 spells CASSSPGTNYEQYF. The CDR3 DNA is TGTGCCAGCAGTTCACCCGGGACTAACTACGAGCAGTACTTC.

The chain uses TRBV28 and TRBJ2-1; TRBD2 is a possible D gene (5 bases). Germline V gene sequence: CDR1 MDHEN, CDR2 SYDVKM. The CDR3 is 14 amino acids. V lost 7 bases to trimming and J lost 3 bases, with 13 bases between them. CDR3 sequence reads: CASISAGNYNEQFF. The CDR3 DNA follows: TGTGCCAGCATATCGGCCGGGAACTACAATGAGCAGTTCTTC.

A few counts support this clone. The chain employs TRBV5-1 and TRBJ2-2, with TRBD2 matching 8 bases. Germline-derived CDR1 and CDR2 are SGHRS and YFSETQ. J gave up 6 bases and V 3 bases, and 7 bases lay outside the gene matches. The CDR3 is 15 amino acids. The CDR3 region is CASSYGTSLAGELFF. The CDR3, as DNA: TGCGCCAGCAGCTACGGGACTAGTTTGGCCGGGGAGCTGTTTTTT.

This clone was observed a handful of times. The chain links TRBV30 to TRBJ2-5; D is unresolved. Germline values: CDR1 GTSNPN, CDR2 SVGIG (reference sequence). The germline V and J ends were trimmed by 0 bases and 4 bases, with 9 bases remaining between them. CDR3 length: 13 amino acids. The CDR3 nucleotides read TGTGCCTGGAGTGTTTCTGTCCGAGAGACCCAGTACTTC. It encodes CAWSVSVRETQYF.

The rearrangement uses TRBV25-1 and TRBJ2-7, with TRBD1 matching 9 bases. The CDR3 sequence is 16 residues long. V lost 1 base, J lost 5 bases, and 9 bases stayed unmatched. Per germline, CDR1 MGHDK and CDR2 SYGVNS. The CDR3 here is CASSELNVDRGHEQYF. Here the CDR3 DNA reads TGTGCCAGCAGTGAATTAAACGTGGACAGGGGCCACGAGCAGTACTTC.

The V gene is TRBV10-3, the J gene TRBJ1-1, with D possibly being TRBD1 (5 bases). V lost 8 bases to trimming and J lost 4 bases, with 11 bases between them. This CDR3 has 12 amino acids. Per the germline V gene, CDR1 is ENHRY and CDR2 is SYGVKD. CDR3 coding DNA: TGTGCCATCTCCCCGGGACTCACTGAAGCTTTCTTT. Its protein is CAISPGLTEAFF.

This chain connects TRBV6-5 to TRBJ2-4; weak D call: TRBD2 (5 bases). Germline-derived CDR1 and CDR2 are MNHEY and SVGAGI. V was shortened by 6 bases and J by 4 bases, with 16 bases between the two germline ends. CDR3 length equals 15 residues. In nucleotides, the CDR3 is TGTGCCAGCAGCTACAGTAGGCTAGCAAAAAACATTCAGTACTTC. This sequence encodes CASSYSRLAKNIQYF.

This chain links TRBV9 with TRBJ1-2; TRBD1 is a possible D gene (5 bases). The CDR3 sequence is 13 residues long. The V end was cut by 2 bases, the J end by 4 bases, with 9 bases between. The germline CDR1 and CDR2 sequences are SGDLS and YYNGEE. Written as DNA, the CDR3 is TGTGCCAGCAGCGTCGACAGCCTCTATGGCTACACCTTC. Amino acid sequence: CASSVDSLYGYTF.

The chain couples TRBV7-9 to TRBJ2-7; 8 nucleotides line up with TRBD1. With 0 bases clipped from V and 7 bases from J, the junction kept 8 bases outside the gene matches. Germline CDR1 reads SEHNR; CDR2 reads FQNEAQ (reference sequence). The CDR3 covers 15 residues. The chain's CDR3 is CASSLAQGAREEQYF. CDR3 bases: TGTGCCAGCAGCTTAGCGCAGGGGGCACGTGAAGAGCAGTACTTC.

This clone turned up a few times. V gene TRBV28 combines with J gene TRBJ2-7; no definite D call. The CDR3 has 14 amino acids. Per germline, CDR1 MDHEN and CDR2 SYDVKM. V was trimmed by 6 bases and J by 6 bases, leaving 18 bases between them. This CDR3 is CASRPGGSSGEQYF. DNA for the CDR3: TGTGCCAGCAGGCCCGGCGGATCCTCGGGCGAGCAGTACTTC.

The chain joins TRBV7-2 to TRBJ1-2; D call uncertain. Germline V gene lookup returns CDR1 SGHTA and CDR2 FQGNSA. This CDR3 comprises 11 residues. Deletions cut 1 base from V and 6 bases from J, with 3 bases between. The CDR3 DNA sequence: TGTGCCAGCAGCTTAGTAGATGGCTACACCTTC. Protein sequence: CASSLVDGYTF.

This clone has only a few counts. This rearrangement joins TRBV10-3 to TRBJ2-1, with a weak D call TRBD1 (6 bases). The CDR3 has 13 residues. V dropped 10 bases and J dropped 7 bases, with 17 bases sitting between them. Germline V gene data show CDR1 as ENHRY and CDR2 as SYGVKD. DNA for the CDR3: TGTGCCACGACCACAGGGTTAAGGAATGAGCAGTTCTTC. This encodes CATTTGLRNEQFF.

The chain has TRBV6-6 and TRBJ1-5, with 7 bases identical to TRBD1. The V gene's germline CDR1 is MNHNY and CDR2 SVGAGI (reference sequence). The CDR3 is 13 amino acids. V lost 5 bases and J lost 5; bases outside the gene matches: 3. The DNA of the CDR3 is TGTGCCAGCAGTGGCGACAGGGATCAGCCCCAGCATTTT. Protein product: CASSGDRDQPQHF.

This clone was seen only a few times. The chain carries TRBV4-2 and TRBJ2-3; D is undetermined. Germline-derived CDR1 and CDR2 are LGHNA and YNFKEQ. The length of the CDR3 is 15 residues. The ends were cut back, 5 bases at V and 3 bases at J, with 15 bases in the middle. CDR3 residues: CASSSTSVITDTQYF. CDR3 nucleotides: TGTGCCAGCAGCTCCACTTCTGTAATTACAGATACGCAGTATTTT.

The gene calls are TRBV10-3 and TRBJ2-7; 8 bases fit TRBD1. The CDR3 length is 13 residues. Germline CDR1 reads ENHRY; CDR2 reads SYGVKD. V lost 8 bases to trimming and J lost 5 bases; unmatched junction nucleotides: 8. The CDR3 loop is CAIGSQGADEQYF. The CDR3 nucleotides read TGTGCCATCGGGAGTCAGGGGGCCGACGAGCAGTACTTC.